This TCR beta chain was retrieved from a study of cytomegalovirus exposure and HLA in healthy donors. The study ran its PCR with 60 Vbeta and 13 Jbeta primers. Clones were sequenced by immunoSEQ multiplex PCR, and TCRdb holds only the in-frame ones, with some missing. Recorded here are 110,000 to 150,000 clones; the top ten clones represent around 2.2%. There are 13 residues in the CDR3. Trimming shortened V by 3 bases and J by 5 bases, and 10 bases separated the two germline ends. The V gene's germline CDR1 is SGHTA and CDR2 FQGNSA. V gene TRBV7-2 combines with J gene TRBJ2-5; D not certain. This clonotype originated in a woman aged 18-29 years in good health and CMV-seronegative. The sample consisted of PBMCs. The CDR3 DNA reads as TGTGCCAGCAGCTTGGGCTCCCGTGAGACCCAGTACTTC. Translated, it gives CASSLGSRETQYF.